The 3 T cell receptor beta chains reported below all come from one sample, sequenced in a study of shared clonotypes between healthy human individuals. The method was immunoSEQ multiplex PCR; TCRdb's version includes in-frame clones alone and lacks a portion of them. This table holds about 2.4 million clones, roughly 93% found once. Source material: naive CD4+ T cells from PBMCs. Subset defined: CD45RA+ positively selected. The origin of the receptors is a man in his late teens or twenties in good health. Some clones in this sample may be carry-over from other donors' samples.

Note on this clone: This sample also contains other DNA sequences that code for the same CDR3. V and J are TRBV27 and TRBJ1-1; D is possibly TRBD1 (6 bases). This CDR3 is built from 14 residues. Germline V gene data show CDR1 as MNHEY and CDR2 as SMNVEV (reference sequence). V gave up 2 bases and J gave up 2 bases, with 9 bases separating them. The CDR3 loop reads CASSLMGANTEAFF. The DNA for the CDR3 is TGTGCCAGCAGTTTAATGGGGGCCAACACTGAAGCTTTCTTT.

The chain has TRBV7-3 and TRBJ1-1, with unresolved D. This CDR3 is 13 amino acids long. Germline CDR1 reads SGHTA; CDR2 reads FQGTGA. Trimming took off 2 bases at V and 5 bases at J, with 9 bases between the two ends. CDR3 sequence: CASSLYPPTEAFF. The CDR3 DNA reads TGTGCCAGCAGCTTATATCCCCCGACTGAAGCTTTCTTT.

The rearrangement joins TRBV5-1 to TRBJ2-2; TRBD2 matches 11 bases. Germline-derived CDR1 and CDR2 are SGHRS and YFSETQ. This CDR3 comprises 15 residues. Germline trimming cut 6 bases from V and 4 bases from J; bases unmatched to any gene: 5. CDR3 amino acids: CASTITSGSTGELFF. DNA for the CDR3: TGCGCCAGCACCATTACTAGCGGGAGCACCGGGGAGCTGTTTTTT.